A single sample gave rise to the 30 T cell receptor beta chains below, sequenced in a study of cytomegalovirus exposure and HLA in healthy donors. The study ran its PCR with 60 Vbeta and 13 Jbeta primers. Clones were sequenced by immunoSEQ multiplex PCR, and TCRdb holds only the in-frame ones, with some missing. Among 120,000 to 150,000 clones listed, around 86% were seen once. Sequenced sample: PBMCs. The source is a woman younger than 45 in good health and CMV-seronegative.

The chain combines TRBV29-1 with TRBJ1-2; TRBD1 matches 10 bases. The CDR3 runs 15 residues. J was trimmed by 7 bases and V by 3 bases; bases with no gene match: 11. From germline, CDR1 is SQVTM and CDR2 ANQGSEA. CDR3 DNA sequence: TGCAGCGTTGACTTTCTTCCGGGACAGGGGTCTGGCTACACCTTC. As protein: CSVDFLPGQGSGYTF.

The V call is TRBV5-1, the J call TRBJ2-7, with TRBD2 matching 12 bases. The V and J ends lost 4 bases and 3 bases, in that order; junction bases with no gene match: 8. This CDR3 spans 16 amino acids. Germline V CDR1 and CDR2: SGHRS, YFSETQ. CDR3 region: CASSLLLAGGRYEQYF. For the CDR3, the DNA is TGCGCCAGCAGCCTCCTACTAGCGGGAGGTCGCTACGAGCAGTACTTC. The whole variable domain, filled in from reference TRBV5-1 and TRBJ2-7, reads KAGVTQTPRYLIKTRGQQVTLSCSPISGHRSVSWYQQTPGQGLQFLFEYFSETQRNKGNFPGRFSGRQFSNSRSEMNVSTLELGDSALYLCASSLLLAGGRYEQYFGPGTRLTVT.

J is TRBJ1-4 and V is TRBV11-2, with TRBD1 as a possible D gene (6 bases). The CDR3 consists of 12 residues. Germline CDR1 is SGHAT and CDR2 is FQNNGV. V lost 5 bases and J lost 11, with 12 bases in between. CDR3 residues: CASSTTGTKLFF. The CDR3 DNA reads TGTGCCAGCAGCACCACAGGGACGAAACTGTTTTTT.

This clone has a single count. The genes are TRBV7-2 and TRBJ2-6; 8 bases align to TRBD2. V shed 4 bases and J 4 bases; nucleotides not matched to a gene: 12. The germline gives CDR1 SGHTA, CDR2 FQGNSA. The CDR3 contains 18 residues. The CDR3 spells CASSSPLNGGVGANVLTF. The DNA of the CDR3 is TGTGCCAGCAGCTCCCCCTTAAACGGGGGGGTGGGGGCCAACGTCCTGACTTTC.

The V call is TRBV6-1, the J call TRBJ2-7; 7 bases are shared with TRBD2. Germline CDR1 reads MNHNS; CDR2 reads SASEGT. The CDR3 spans 15 residues. The V and J ends lost 6 bases and 0 bases, in that order; junction bases with no gene match: 8. The CDR3 DNA sequence: TGTGCCAGCAGAATAGCGGGCCCAAGCTCCTACGAGCAGTACTTC. It specifies CASRIAGPSSYEQYF.

The chain links TRBV27 to TRBJ2-7; 9 nucleotides line up with TRBD2. The CDR3 is 15 amino acids. The germline V gene encodes CDR1 MNHEY and CDR2 SMNVEV (reference sequence). The V segment lost 5 bases and the J segment 7 bases; nucleotides outside the gene matches: 12. This CDR3 is CASSTLAGRWREQYF. The CDR3 region has the DNA TGTGCCAGCAGTACACTAGCGGGTCGCTGGAGGGAGCAGTACTTC.

The V and J genes are TRBV5-1 and TRBJ1-2; TRBD1 is a possible D gene (6 bases). Germline V gene lookup returns CDR1 SGHRS and CDR2 YFSETQ. The CDR3 is 16 amino acids. Trimming took 1 base from V and 2 from J, leaving 15 bases between them. The CDR3 DNA reads as TGCGCCAGCAGCTTGCCCCAGGCAGGGGCCAACTATGGCTACACCTTC. This encodes CASSLPQAGANYGYTF.

V is TRBV28 and J is TRBJ1-5; TRBD1 might be the D (6 bases). This CDR3 is 16 amino acids long. Looked up from germline, CDR1 is MDHEN and CDR2 is SYDVKM. The V and J ends lost 10 bases and 0 bases respectively, with 19 bases between them. CDR3 bases: TGTGCCACCCTAGGGCAGGGGCCGTATAGCAATCAGCCCCAGCATTTT. Its protein product is CATLGQGPYSNQPQHF.

The gene calls are TRBV11-2 and TRBJ1-5, with D possibly matching TRBD1 (5 bases). V was shortened by 0 bases and J by 0 bases, with 9 bases between the two germline ends. The CDR3 contains 16 residues. CDR1 is SGHAT and CDR2 is FQNNGV in the germline V gene. Written as DNA, the CDR3 is TGTGCCAGCAGCTTAGATCTAGGGGTTAGCAATCAGCCCCAGCATTTT. As protein: CASSLDLGVSNQPQHF.

V and J are TRBV6-1 and TRBJ2-1; D call uncertain. V was shortened by 6 bases and J by 0 bases, with 9 bases between the two germline ends. Germline V gene data show CDR1 as MNHNS and CDR2 as SASEGT. The CDR3 contains 14 residues. CDR3 nucleotides: TGTGCCAGCAGACCACTAAGCTCCTACAATGAGCAGTTCTTC. It yields the protein CASRPLSSYNEQFF.

This clone was observed a single time. The chain combines TRBV28 with TRBJ2-7; TRBD2 is a possible D gene (6 bases). The V and J ends lost 6 bases and 2 bases respectively, with 11 bases between them. CDR3 length: 13 amino acids. Germline V gene lookup returns CDR1 MDHEN and CDR2 SYDVKM. The DNA of the CDR3 is TGTGCCAGCAGCCCCCCTAGCGCCTACGAGCAGTACTTC. It specifies CASSPPSAYEQYF. Variable domain in full (rest from reference TRBV28 and TRBJ2-7): DVKVTQSSRYLVKRTGEKVFLECVQDMDHENMFWYRQDPGLGLRLIYFSYDVKMKEKGDIPEGYSVSREKKERFSLILESASTNQTSMYLCASSPPSAYEQYFGPGTRLTVT.

The rearrangement links TRBV5-1 to TRBJ2-7; 8 nucleotides align to TRBD1. After removal of 9 bases from V and 0 bases from J, the junction contained 8 bases not matched to a gene. This CDR3 has 14 amino acids. Germline assignment: CDR1 SGHRS and CDR2 YFSETQ. The DNA for the CDR3 is TGCGCCACCAAGACCGGGACAGGCTCCTACGAGCAGTACTTC. It encodes CATKTGTGSYEQYF.

The V and J genes are TRBV5-4 and TRBJ2-7; D is undetermined. Germline CDR1 is SGHNT and CDR2 is YYREEE (reference sequence). CDR3 size: 15 residues. V lost 2 bases and J 0 bases, leaving 12 bases between the germline ends. CDR3 DNA sequence: TGTGCCAGCAGCTTAAGAGCGTTCTACTCCTACGAGCAGTACTTC. It yields the protein CASSLRAFYSYEQYF.

This clone has just a few counts. The chain combines TRBV27 with TRBJ1-4, with D unresolved. The CDR3 has 13 amino acids. V gave up 6 bases and J gave up 3 bases, with 8 bases separating them. Germline CDR1 reads MNHEY; CDR2 reads SMNVEV (reference sequence). The DNA for the CDR3 is TGTGCCAGCAGCAAGCGGGCTAATGAAAAACTGTTTTTT. Translated, it gives CASSKRANEKLFF.

This clone occurred a few times. The genes are TRBV10-3 and TRBJ2-5, with 7 bases fitting TRBD2. CDR1 and CDR2 from the germline V gene are ENHRY and SYGVKD. This CDR3 is 14 amino acids long. J was trimmed by 2 bases and V by 10 bases; bases with no gene match: 10. The CDR3 here is CATCRGREQETQYF. The CDR3 region has the DNA TGTGCCACGTGCCGTGGGCGGGAGCAAGAGACCCAGTACTTC.

This chain uses TRBV19 with TRBJ1-1; 7 nucleotides match TRBD1. Germline values: CDR1 LNHDA, CDR2 SQIVND (reference sequence). The CDR3 runs to 15 residues. Unmatched junction bases numbered 7, after V lost 2 bases and J lost 4 bases. The DNA of the CDR3 is TGTGCCAGTAGTATATTAACAGGGGTGGCCACTGAAGCTTTCTTT. Its protein is CASSILTGVATEAFF.

The V and J genes are TRBV30 and TRBJ2-1, with 8 bases identical to TRBD1. The CDR3 is 14 residues long. CDR1 and CDR2 (germline): GTSNPN, SVGIG (reference sequence). V trimming: 1 base; J trimming: 4 bases; junction bases outside the gene matches: 3. CDR3 sequence (DNA): TGTGCCTGGAGTGACAGGGGGTTATACAATGAGCAGTTCTTC. Residues: CAWSDRGLYNEQFF.

This clone was observed once. The chain has TRBV7-9 and TRBJ1-2, with TRBD1 matching 9 bases. Germline V lookup: CDR1 SEHNR, CDR2 FQNEAQ (reference sequence). The trim removed 2 bases at V and 2 bases at J, leaving 6 bases unmatched. The CDR3 covers 16 residues. The DNA of the CDR3 is TGTGCCAGCAGCTTACCTGTTGGACAGGGGAACTATGGCTACACCTTC. Translating it yields CASSLPVGQGNYGYTF.

The chain uses TRBV5-1 and TRBJ1-3; maybe TRBD1 (6 bases). The CDR3 consists of 14 residues. V was trimmed by 4 bases and J by 4 bases, leaving 12 bases between them. The germline gives CDR1 SGHRS, CDR2 YFSETQ. In DNA, the CDR3 is TGCGCCAGCAGCCCAAGGACAGCAGGAAACACCATATATTTT. Amino acids: CASSPRTAGNTIYF.

The chain is built from TRBV6-6 and TRBJ1-1; D is perhaps TRBD1 (6 bases). This CDR3 comprises 13 residues. Trimming removed 8 bases from V and 6 bases from J, with 16 bases in between. Germline V gives CDR1 MNHNY, CDR2 SVGAGI (reference sequence). The CDR3: CASGIRGAPEAFF. CDR3 bases: TGTGCCAGCGGGATTCGGGGGGCACCTGAAGCTTTCTTT.

This chain connects TRBV12-5 to TRBJ1-5; D unclear. CDR1 and CDR2 (germline): LGHNT, FRNRAP. This CDR3 has 13 residues. V was pared by 5 bases and J by 7 bases, with 12 bases between. CDR3 sequence reads: CASGTGWRQPQHF. The CDR3 nucleotides read TGTGCTAGTGGTACCGGATGGAGACAGCCCCAGCATTTT.

To note about this clone: Compared with germline, one end of the junction differs, possibly owing to a read error. The rearrangement uses TRBV10-3 and TRBJ1-5; TRBD1 might be the D (5 bases). The CDR3 totals 14 residues. Per germline, CDR1 ENHRY and CDR2 SYGVKD. The CDR3 coding sequence is TGTGCCATCAGTGATTCAGGGCTGGATCAGCCCCAGCGTTTT. This translates into CAISDSGLDQPQRF.

CDR3: CASRKVTATNEKLFF. The CDR3 nucleotides read TGTGCCAGCAGAAAAGTTACTGCAACTAATGAAAAACTGTTTTTT. V is TRBV6-1 and J is TRBJ1-4; D remains unclear. Trimming took 6 bases from V and 0 from J, leaving 11 bases between them. Germline-derived CDR1 and CDR2 are MNHNS and SASEGT. This CDR3 is 15 amino acids long.

The CDR3 spells CAWSKRLAGAGDTQYF. Written as DNA, the CDR3 is TGTGCCTGGAGTAAGAGACTAGCTGGGGCCGGAGATACGCAGTATTTT. The chain joins TRBV30 to TRBJ2-3, with TRBD2 identical over 7 bases. Germline CDR1 GTSNPN, CDR2 SVGIG (reference sequence). V trimming: 2 bases; J trimming: 5 bases; junction bases outside the gene matches: 13. The CDR3 length is 16 residues.

The chain links TRBV28 to TRBJ2-7; 11 bases fit TRBD2. Losses at the gene ends were 3 bases for V and 2 bases for J; bases not matched to a gene: 6. Per germline, CDR1 MDHEN and CDR2 SYDVKM. The CDR3 totals 16 residues. The DNA for the CDR3 is TGTGCCAGCAGTTTCACTGTAGCGGGAGGGCCCTACGAGCAGTACTTC. Protein: CASSFTVAGGPYEQYF.

This clone turned up a few times. The rearrangement uses TRBV7-9 and TRBJ2-7; 8 bases agree with TRBD1. The CDR3 is 15 residues long. V gave up 5 bases and J gave up 1 base; unmatched junction bases: 7. The germline gives CDR1 SEHNR, CDR2 FQNEAQ (reference sequence). The CDR3 sequence: CASSPDRDHSYEQYF. CDR3 DNA: TGTGCCAGCAGCCCGGACAGGGATCATTCCTACGAGCAGTACTTC.

This rearrangement joins TRBV9 to TRBJ2-3; TRBD2 matches 14 bases. The CDR3 loop spans 15 amino acids. Trimming took 5 bases from V and 5 from J; bases not matched to a gene: 4. Germline CDR1 SGDLS, CDR2 YYNGEE. In nucleotides, the CDR3 is TGTGCCAGCAGGAGACTAGCGGGGGGGGGAGATACGCAGTATTTT. This codes for CASRRLAGGGDTQYF.

The V and J genes are TRBV29-1 and TRBJ1-2; D is unresolved. This CDR3 has 12 residues. Germline-derived CDR1 and CDR2 are SQVTM and ANQGSEA. Deletions cut 4 bases from V and 5 bases from J, with 11 bases between. CDR3 nucleotides: TGCAGCGTTGCACGGGGTCCTTATGGCTACACCTTC. Its translation is CSVARGPYGYTF.

DNA of the CDR3: TGTGCCAGCAGCCCCGAAACAGTGAACACTGAAGCTTTCTTT. It yields the protein CASSPETVNTEAFF. This sequence joins TRBV7-9 and TRBJ1-1; D not resolved. This CDR3 has 14 amino acids. Trimming left V 5 bases short and J 0 bases short, with 10 bases between. The germline CDR1 and CDR2 sequences are SEHNR and FQNEAQ (reference sequence).

This clone was recorded once. The J gene is TRBJ1-3, the V gene TRBV30; 8 nucleotides agree with TRBD1. Trimming at V came to 2 bases and at J to 4 bases, leaving 10 bases not matched to a gene. Germline CDR1 GTSNPN, CDR2 SVGIG (reference sequence). CDR3 size: 16 residues. CDR3 bases: TGTGCCTGGAGTAGACGGACAGGGCTTTCCGGAAACACCATATATTTT. Translation: CAWSRRTGLSGNTIYF.